Listed here are 5 T cell receptor beta chains from one sample, sequenced in a study of cytomegalovirus exposure and HLA in healthy donors. Sequenced by immunoSEQ multiplex PCR; TCRdb stores in-frame clones only, minus some. The repertoire holds some 200,000 clones, with around nine tenths as singletons. Sequencing input: PBMCs. All receptors come from a man under 40 in good health and CMV-seropositive.

The V and J genes are TRBV19 and TRBJ2-7; 8 bases agree with TRBD2. Germline CDR1 LNHDA, CDR2 SQIVND (reference sequence). The ends lost 3 bases at V and 1 base at J; junction bases unmatched: 5. The length of the CDR3 is 15 residues. In DNA, the CDR3 is TGTGCCAGTAGTATTAGCGGGGCAGCTTCCTACGAGCAGTACTTC. Translating gives CASSISGAASYEQYF. Complete variable domain (other parts from reference TRBV19 and TRBJ2-7): DGGITQSPKYLFRKEGQNVTLSCEQNLNHDAMYWYRQDPGQGLRLIYYSQIVNDFQKGDIAEGYSVSREKKESFPLTVTSAQKNPTAFYLCASSISGAASYEQYFGPGTRLTVT.

The chain employs TRBV9 and TRBJ1-6, with D possibly TRBD1 on 5 matching bases. Germline-derived CDR1 and CDR2 are SGDLS and YYNGEE. This CDR3 comprises 15 residues. Trimming took off 1 base at V and 6 bases at J, with 11 bases between the two ends. The CDR3 DNA is TGTGCCAGCAGCGTAACTGGACACCTTAATTCACCCCTCCACTTT. This translates into CASSVTGHLNSPLHF.

The V and J genes are TRBV28 and TRBJ2-4, with a weak D call TRBD2 (5 bases). V was shortened by 8 bases and J by 3 bases, with 14 bases between the two germline ends. This CDR3 has 14 amino acids. Germline CDR1 reads MDHEN; CDR2 reads SYDVKM. CDR3 in amino acids: CASLGRVVKNIQYF. CDR3 nucleotides: TGTGCCAGCCTAGGGCGGGTAGTCAAAAACATTCAGTACTTC.

The chain recombines TRBV7-6 with TRBJ1-2, with no clear D. Trimming removed 0 bases at V and 4 bases at J, with 9 bases between. The CDR3 has 14 residues. Germline CDR1 is SGHVS and CDR2 is FNYEAQ. CDR3 amino acids: CASSLAPGGYGYTF. The CDR3 DNA reads as TGTGCCAGCAGCTTAGCGCCAGGAGGCTATGGCTACACCTTC.

V is TRBV11-3 and J is TRBJ2-1; tentative D call: TRBD1 (6 bases). There are 13 residues in the CDR3. The germline V and J ends were trimmed by 4 bases and 9 bases, with 13 bases remaining between them. The germline gives CDR1 SGHNT, CDR2 YENEEA. CDR3 sequence reads: CASSYNRDGEQFF. CDR3 nucleotide sequence: TGTGCCAGCAGCTACAACAGGGACGGTGAGCAGTTCTTC.